This passage covers 7 T cell receptor beta chains from one sample sequenced in a study of T cell clonality in common variable immunodeficiency. Assay: immunoSEQ multiplex PCR; the TCRdb copy retains only in-frame clones and omits some. This record lists about 55,000 clones, none seen once only, and the top ten clones contain roughly 0.83%. Sequenced input: peripheral blood mononuclear cells. All receptors derive from a person between 18 and 75 years old in good health.

This clone was observed a few times. A read error may produce the germline difference seen at one junction end. The missing CDR3 end, 3 residues past where the read stops, is filled in from the germline J gene. The rearrangement uses TRBV2 and TRBJ2-3, with TRBD1 matching over 7 bases. CDR3 length: 14 amino acids. CDR1 is SNHLY, CDR2 FYNNEI, per germline. CDR3 loop: CACRRGGETDTQYF. The part of the CDR3 DNA that was read is TGTGCCTGCAGGAGAGGGGGCGAAACAGATACG.

This clone was observed at least ten times. A junction boundary mismatches the germline segment, possibly from a read error. Coverage ceases 3 residues before the CDR3 finishes, and the germline J gene fills in the end. The gene calls are TRBV4-2 and TRBJ1-2; possible D gene TRBD1, 6 bases. The CDR3 extends over 16 amino acids. Germline V gene data show CDR1 as LGHNA and CDR2 as YNFKEQ. The sequenced CDR3 bases are TGCGCCAGCAGCCAAGGGGGGCAGGGGCGCAACTATGGC. Translated: CASSQGGQGRNYG. The complete CDR3 reads CASSQGGQGRNYGYTF.

This clone was detected ten times or more. The read finishes 3 residues shy of the CDR3 end, and the germline J gene is used to complete it. The V gene is TRBV7-9, the J gene TRBJ1-3, with TRBD1 matching 7 bases. Germline CDR1 is SEHNR and CDR2 is FQNEAQ (reference sequence). This CDR3 contains 15 residues. Trimming removed 5 bases from V and 0 bases from J; junction bases left unmatched: 4. CDR3 sequence: CASSPQGSSGNTIYF. The part of the CDR3 DNA that was read is TGTGCCAGCAGCCCACAGGGGAGCTCTGGAAACACC.

This clone was seen repeatedly, ten times or more. The read finishes 3 residues shy of the CDR3 end, and the germline J gene is used to complete it. The V gene is TRBV10-1, the J gene TRBJ1-1, with 7 bases aligning to TRBD1. The ends lost 8 bases at V and 1 base at J; junction bases unmatched: 7. Germline CDR1 and CDR2: WNHNN and SYGVQD (reference sequence). The CDR3 consists of 14 residues. The CDR3: CASSATGANTEAFF. The sequenced part of the CDR3 DNA is TGCGCCAGCTCCGCTACAGGGGCGAACACTGAA.

This clone was seen ten or more times. At one boundary the junction diverges from the germline segment, which might be a read error. The read ends 3 residues shy of where the CDR3 ends; the end is completed using the germline J gene. The gene calls are TRBV4-2 and TRBJ2-5, with D possibly being TRBD1 (5 bases). In germline, CDR1 is LGHNA, CDR2 YNFKEQ. There are 15 residues in the CDR3. The CDR3 loop reads CASSHVTPREETQYF. Partial CDR3 DNA: TGCGCCAGCAGCCATGTGACTCCCAGGGAAGAGACC.

This clone was seen at least ten times. Coverage ceases 3 residues before the CDR3 finishes, and the germline J gene fills in the end. In the same sample, other DNA sequences code for this CDR3. V is TRBV20-1 and J is TRBJ1-3; TRBD1 matches 9 bases. The CDR3 runs to 18 residues. The trim removed 4 bases at V and 9 bases at J, leaving 22 bases unmatched. The V gene's germline CDR1 is DFQATT and CDR2 SNEGSKA (reference sequence). The CDR3 DNA, read in part, is TGCAGTGCTATACCGGGACAGGGACTCTTATCCCCTCGATCCACC. It codes for CSAIPGQGLLSPRST. The CDR3 as a whole reads CSAIPGQGLLSPRSTIYF.

The sample holds a few counts of this clone. The CDR3 end is not reached by the read, which stops 3 residues before it; the germline J gene fills it in. The rearrangement uses TRBV5-6 and TRBJ2-7, with TRBD1 identical over 7 bases. V was pared by 4 bases and J by 5 bases, with 9 bases of the junction left unmatched. Germline V CDR1 and CDR2: SGHDT, YYEEEE. The CDR3 spans 14 residues. The CDR3 region is CASSPTGFTDEQYF. CDR3 DNA (partial): TGTGCCAGCAGCCCGACAGGGTTTACCGACGAG.